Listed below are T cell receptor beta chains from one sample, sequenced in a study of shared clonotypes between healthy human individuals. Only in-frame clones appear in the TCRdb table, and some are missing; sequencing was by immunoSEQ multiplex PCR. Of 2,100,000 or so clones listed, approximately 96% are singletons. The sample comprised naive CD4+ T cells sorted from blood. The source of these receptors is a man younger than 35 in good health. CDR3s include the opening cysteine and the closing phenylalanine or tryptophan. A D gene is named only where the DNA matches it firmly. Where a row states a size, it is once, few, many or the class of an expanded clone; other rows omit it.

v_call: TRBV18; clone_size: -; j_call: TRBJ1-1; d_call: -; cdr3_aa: CASSREGGRTEAFF; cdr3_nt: TGTGCCAGCTCACGGGAGGGGGGCCGCACTGAAGCTTTCTTT
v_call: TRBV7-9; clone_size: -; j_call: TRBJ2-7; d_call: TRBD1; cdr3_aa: CASSLSGTVFAASYEQYF; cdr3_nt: TGTGCCAGCAGCTTATCCGGGACAGTGTTCGCCGCCTCCTACGAGCAGTACTTC
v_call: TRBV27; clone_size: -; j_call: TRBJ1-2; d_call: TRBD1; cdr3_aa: CASSLSTGEFPYGYTF; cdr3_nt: TGTGCCAGCAGTTTATCGACAGGGGAGTTTCCCTATGGCTACACCTTC
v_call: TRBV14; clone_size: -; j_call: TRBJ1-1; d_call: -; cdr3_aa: CASSQRKGPEAFF; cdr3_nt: TGTGCCAGCAGCCAACGAAAGGGCCCTGAAGCTTTCTTT
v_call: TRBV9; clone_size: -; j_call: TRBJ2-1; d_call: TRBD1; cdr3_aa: CASSVPGTGGNEQFF; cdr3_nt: TGTGCCAGCAGCGTACCCGGGACAGGGGGCAATGAGCAGTTCTTC
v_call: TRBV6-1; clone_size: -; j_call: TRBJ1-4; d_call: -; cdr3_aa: CASSPDMGIGEKLFF; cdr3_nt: TGTGCCAGCAGCCCAGACATGGGTATTGGTGAAAAACTGTTTTTT
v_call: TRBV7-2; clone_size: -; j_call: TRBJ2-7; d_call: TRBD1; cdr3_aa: CASSFPGGGYEQYF; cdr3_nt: TGTGCCAGCAGCTTCCCAGGGGGCGGTTACGAGCAGTACTTC
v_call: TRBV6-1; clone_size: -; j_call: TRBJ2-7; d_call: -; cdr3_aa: CASTTGSEQYF; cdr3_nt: TGTGCCAGCACCACGGGTTCCGAGCAGTACTTC
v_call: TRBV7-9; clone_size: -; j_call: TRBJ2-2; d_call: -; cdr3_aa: CASRHLNTGELFF; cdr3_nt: TGTGCCAGCAGGCATCTAAACACCGGGGAGCTGTTTTTT
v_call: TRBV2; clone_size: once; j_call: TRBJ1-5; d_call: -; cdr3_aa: CASRRQVNQPQHF; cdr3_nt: TGTGCCAGCAGGAGACAGGTCAATCAGCCCCAGCATTTT
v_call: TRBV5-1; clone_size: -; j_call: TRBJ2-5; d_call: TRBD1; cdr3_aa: CASRDRVETQYF; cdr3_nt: TGCGCCAGCAGGGACAGGGTAGAGACCCAGTACTTC